Each of the 2 T cell receptor beta chains below was sequenced from the same sample in a study of blood T cell repertoires in COVID-19. The method was immunoSEQ multiplex PCR; TCRdb's version includes in-frame clones alone and lacks a portion of them. The sample carries about 330,000 clones, about 90% recorded once. Sequencing was carried out using PBMCs or T cells enriched from blood (not recorded which). These receptors came from a woman in her twenties or thirties who had recovered from COVID-19.

V usage is TRBV30 and J usage is TRBJ2-6; no definite D call. This CDR3 has 14 residues. V was pared by 0 bases and J by 4 bases, with 7 bases between. Germline CDR1 is GTSNPN and CDR2 is SVGIG (reference sequence). CDR3 bases: TGTGCCTGGAGTGTACCCAGGGGGGCCAACGTCCTGACTTTC. As protein: CAWSVPRGANVLTF.

The V gene is TRBV27, the J gene TRBJ2-7; D not resolved. V was shortened by 6 bases and J by 3 bases, with 6 bases between the two germline ends. CDR1 is MNHEY and CDR2 is SMNVEV in the germline V gene (reference sequence). The CDR3 is 11 amino acids. The CDR3 region has the DNA TGTGCCAGCAGGGGCTTCTACGAGCAGTACTTC. It yields the protein CASRGFYEQYF.